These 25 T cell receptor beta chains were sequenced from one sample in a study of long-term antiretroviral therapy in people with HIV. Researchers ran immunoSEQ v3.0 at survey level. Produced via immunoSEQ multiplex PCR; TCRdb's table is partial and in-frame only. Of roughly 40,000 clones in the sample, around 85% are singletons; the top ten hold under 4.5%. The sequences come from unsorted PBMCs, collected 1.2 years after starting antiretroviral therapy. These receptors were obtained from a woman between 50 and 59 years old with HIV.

CDR3 DNA sequence: TGCGCCAGCAGCCGAAACAGGGGGCAAACTGAAGCTTTCTTT. Its translation: CASSRNRGQTEAFF. The gene calls are TRBV5-1 and TRBJ1-1, with TRBD1 matching over 9 bases. The CDR3 spans 14 residues. V was clipped by 4 bases and J by 5 bases; unmatched bases: 6. CDR1 and CDR2 from the germline V gene are SGHRS and YFSETQ.

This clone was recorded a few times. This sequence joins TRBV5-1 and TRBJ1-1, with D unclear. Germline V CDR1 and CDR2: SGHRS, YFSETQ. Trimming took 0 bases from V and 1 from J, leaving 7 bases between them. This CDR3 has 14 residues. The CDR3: CASSLAMENTEAFF. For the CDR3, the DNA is TGCGCCAGCAGCTTGGCCATGGAGAACACTGAAGCTTTCTTT.

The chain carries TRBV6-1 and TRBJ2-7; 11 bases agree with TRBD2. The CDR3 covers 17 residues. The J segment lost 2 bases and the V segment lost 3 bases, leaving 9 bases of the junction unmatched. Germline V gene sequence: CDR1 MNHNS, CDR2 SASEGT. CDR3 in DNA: TGTGCCAGCAGTGATGAATTCGGACTAGCGGGCCCCTACGAGCAGTACTTC. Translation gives CASSDEFGLAGPYEQYF.

The CDR3 bases are TGTGCCAGCACGGGGGACGTACGGCAGGGTGGCGGAAAACTGTTTTTT. It specifies CASTGDVRQGGGKLFF. The genes are TRBV7-9 and TRBJ1-4, with D perhaps matching TRBD1 (5 bases). Germline V gene sequence: CDR1 SEHNR, CDR2 FQNEAQ (reference sequence). The CDR3 extends over 16 amino acids. V dropped 7 bases and J dropped 10 bases, with 25 bases sitting between them.

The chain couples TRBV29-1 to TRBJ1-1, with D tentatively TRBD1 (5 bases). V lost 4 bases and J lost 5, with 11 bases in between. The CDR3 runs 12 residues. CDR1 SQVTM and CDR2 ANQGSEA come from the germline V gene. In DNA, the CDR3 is TGCAGCGTTGGGGGCGCGGGGACTGAAGCTTTCTTT. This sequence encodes CSVGGAGTEAFF.

The CDR3 coding sequence is TGCGCCAGCAGCTTGCTTAGCGGGGGGTCGAACACCGGGGAGCTGTTTTTT. It codes for CASSLLSGGSNTGELFF. V and J are TRBV5-1 and TRBJ2-2; 10 positions agree with TRBD2. Germline CDR1 and CDR2: SGHRS and YFSETQ. This CDR3 is 17 amino acids long. V lost 1 base to trimming and J lost 0 bases; unmatched junction nucleotides: 3.

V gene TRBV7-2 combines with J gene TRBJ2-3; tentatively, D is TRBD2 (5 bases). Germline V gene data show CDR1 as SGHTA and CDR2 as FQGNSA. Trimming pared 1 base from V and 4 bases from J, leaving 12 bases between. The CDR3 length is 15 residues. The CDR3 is CASSLVLAGADTQYF. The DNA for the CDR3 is TGTGCCAGCAGCTTAGTTCTAGCTGGGGCAGATACGCAGTATTTT.

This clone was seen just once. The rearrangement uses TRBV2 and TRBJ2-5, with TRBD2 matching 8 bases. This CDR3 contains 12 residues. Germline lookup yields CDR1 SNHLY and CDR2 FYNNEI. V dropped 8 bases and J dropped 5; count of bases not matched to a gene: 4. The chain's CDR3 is CASAGGTETQYF. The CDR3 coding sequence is TGTGCCAGCGCGGGGGGAACGGAGACCCAGTACTTC.

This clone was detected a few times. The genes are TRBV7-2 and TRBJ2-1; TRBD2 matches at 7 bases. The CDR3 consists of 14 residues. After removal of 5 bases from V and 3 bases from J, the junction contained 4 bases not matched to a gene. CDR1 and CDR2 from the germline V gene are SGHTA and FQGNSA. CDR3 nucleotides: TGTGCCAGCAGCGACACGGGAGGCTACAATGAGCAGTTCTTC. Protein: CASSDTGGYNEQFF.

The CDR3 DNA follows: TGTGCCAGGCTTCACAACATTCAGTACTTC. This gives the protein CARLHNIQYF. The chain is built from TRBV5-6 and TRBJ2-4; no clear D gene. This CDR3 contains 10 residues. The V gene lost 8 bases and the J gene lost 7 bases, with 7 bases spanning the gap. CDR1 and CDR2 from the germline V gene are SGHDT and YYEEEE.

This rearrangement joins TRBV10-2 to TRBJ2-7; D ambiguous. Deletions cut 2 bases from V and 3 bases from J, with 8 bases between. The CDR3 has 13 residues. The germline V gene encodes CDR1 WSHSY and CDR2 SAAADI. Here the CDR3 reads CASSEGLLYEQYF. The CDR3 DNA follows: TGCGCCAGCAGTGAGGGGCTACTCTACGAGCAGTACTTC.

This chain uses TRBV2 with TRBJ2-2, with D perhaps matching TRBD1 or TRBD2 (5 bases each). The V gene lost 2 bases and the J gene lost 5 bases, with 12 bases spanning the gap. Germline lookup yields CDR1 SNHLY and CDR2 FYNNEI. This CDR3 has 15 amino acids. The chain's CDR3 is CASSEQRWGTGELFF. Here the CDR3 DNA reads TGTGCCAGCAGTGAACAACGGTGGGGGACCGGGGAGCTGTTTTTT.

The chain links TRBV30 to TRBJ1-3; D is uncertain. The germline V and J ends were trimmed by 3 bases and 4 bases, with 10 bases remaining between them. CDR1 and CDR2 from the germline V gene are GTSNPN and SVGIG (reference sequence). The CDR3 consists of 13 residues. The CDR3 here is CAWRVSPGNTIYF. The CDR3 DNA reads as TGTGCCTGGAGGGTAAGCCCCGGAAACACCATATATTTT.

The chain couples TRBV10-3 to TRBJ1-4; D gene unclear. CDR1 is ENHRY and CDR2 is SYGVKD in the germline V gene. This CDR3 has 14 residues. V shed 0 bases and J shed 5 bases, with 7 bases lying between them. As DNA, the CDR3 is TGTGCCATCAGTGAGTCTGCTGGGAATGAAAAACTGTTTTTT. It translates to CAISESAGNEKLFF.

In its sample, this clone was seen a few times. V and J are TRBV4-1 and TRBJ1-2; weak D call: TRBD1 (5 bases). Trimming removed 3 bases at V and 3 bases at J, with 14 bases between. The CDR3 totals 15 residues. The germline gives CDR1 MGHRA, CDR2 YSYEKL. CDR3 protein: CASSQSTQGYYGYTF. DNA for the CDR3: TGCGCCAGCAGCCAGAGCACTCAGGGCTACTATGGCTACACCTTC.

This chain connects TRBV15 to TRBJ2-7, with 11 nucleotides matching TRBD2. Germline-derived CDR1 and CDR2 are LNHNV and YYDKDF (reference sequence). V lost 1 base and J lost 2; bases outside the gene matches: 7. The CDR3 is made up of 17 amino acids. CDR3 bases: TGTGCCACCAGCAGAGTTCAGACTAGCGGGGTGGCCTACGAGCAGTACTTC. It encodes CATSRVQTSGVAYEQYF. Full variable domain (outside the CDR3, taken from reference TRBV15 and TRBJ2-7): DAMVIQNPRYQVTQFGKPVTLSCSQTLNHNVMYWYQQKSSQAPKLLFHYYDKDFNNEADTPDNFQSRRPNTSFCFLDIRSPGLGDTAMYLCATSRVQTSGVAYEQYFGPGTRLTVT.

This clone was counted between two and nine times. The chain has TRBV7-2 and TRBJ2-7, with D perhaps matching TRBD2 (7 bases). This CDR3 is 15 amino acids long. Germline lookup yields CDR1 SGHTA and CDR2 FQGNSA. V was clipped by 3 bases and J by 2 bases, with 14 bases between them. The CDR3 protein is CASSFMAGAAYEQYF. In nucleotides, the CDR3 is TGTGCCAGCAGCTTCATGGCGGGGGCAGCCTACGAGCAGTACTTC.

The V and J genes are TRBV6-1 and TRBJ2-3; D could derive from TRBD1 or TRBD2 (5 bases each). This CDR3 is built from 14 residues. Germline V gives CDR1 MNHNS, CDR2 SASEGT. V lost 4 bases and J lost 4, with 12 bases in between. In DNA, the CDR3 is TGTGCCAGCAGTGCCCGAGGGGCGTCAGATACGCAGTATTTT. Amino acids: CASSARGASDTQYF.

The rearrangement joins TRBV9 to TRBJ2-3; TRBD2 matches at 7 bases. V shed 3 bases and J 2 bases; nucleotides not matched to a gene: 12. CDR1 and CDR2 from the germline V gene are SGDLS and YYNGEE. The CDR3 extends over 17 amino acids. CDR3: CASSELGSGGFTDTQYF. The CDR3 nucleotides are TGTGCCAGCAGCGAGCTTGGATCGGGGGGATTCACAGATACGCAGTATTTT.

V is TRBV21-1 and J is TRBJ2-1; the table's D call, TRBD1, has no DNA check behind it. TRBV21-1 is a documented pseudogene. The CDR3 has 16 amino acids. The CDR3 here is CASSKAQDRGPNEQFF. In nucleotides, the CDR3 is TGTGCCAGCAGCAAAGCCCAGGACAGGGGGCCTAATGAGCAGTTCTTC.

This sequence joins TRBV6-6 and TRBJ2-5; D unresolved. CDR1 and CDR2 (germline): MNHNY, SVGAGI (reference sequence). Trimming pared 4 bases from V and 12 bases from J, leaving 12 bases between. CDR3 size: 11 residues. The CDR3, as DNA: TGTGCCAGCAGTTTTGGCGGCGAGGAGTACTTC. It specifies CASSFGGEEYF.

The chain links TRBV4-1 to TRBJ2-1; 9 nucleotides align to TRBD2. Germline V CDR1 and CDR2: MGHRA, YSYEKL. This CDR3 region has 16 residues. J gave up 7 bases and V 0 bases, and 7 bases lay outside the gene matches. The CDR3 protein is CASSQDSSGGSNEQFF. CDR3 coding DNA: TGCGCCAGCAGCCAAGATTCAAGCGGGGGGTCGAATGAGCAGTTCTTC.

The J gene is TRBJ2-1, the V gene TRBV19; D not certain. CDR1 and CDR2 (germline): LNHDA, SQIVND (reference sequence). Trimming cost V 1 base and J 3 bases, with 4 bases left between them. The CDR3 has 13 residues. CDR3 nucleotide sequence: TGTGCCAGTAGTATAGCGGGCTACAATGAGCAGTTCTTC. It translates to CASSIAGYNEQFF.

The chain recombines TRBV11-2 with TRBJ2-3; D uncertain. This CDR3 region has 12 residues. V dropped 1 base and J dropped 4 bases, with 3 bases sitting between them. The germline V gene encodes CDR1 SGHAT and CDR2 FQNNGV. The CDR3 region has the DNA TGTGCCAGCAGCTTAGGACCAGATACGCAGTATTTT. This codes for CASSLGPDTQYF.

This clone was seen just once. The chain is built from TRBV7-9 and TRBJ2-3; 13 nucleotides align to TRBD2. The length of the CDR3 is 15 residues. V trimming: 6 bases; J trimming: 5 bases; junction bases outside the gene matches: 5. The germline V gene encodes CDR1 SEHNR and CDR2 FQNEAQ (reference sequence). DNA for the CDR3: TGTGCCAGCAGGATGGGACTAGCGGGGATAGATACGCAGTATTTT. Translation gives CASRMGLAGIDTQYF.